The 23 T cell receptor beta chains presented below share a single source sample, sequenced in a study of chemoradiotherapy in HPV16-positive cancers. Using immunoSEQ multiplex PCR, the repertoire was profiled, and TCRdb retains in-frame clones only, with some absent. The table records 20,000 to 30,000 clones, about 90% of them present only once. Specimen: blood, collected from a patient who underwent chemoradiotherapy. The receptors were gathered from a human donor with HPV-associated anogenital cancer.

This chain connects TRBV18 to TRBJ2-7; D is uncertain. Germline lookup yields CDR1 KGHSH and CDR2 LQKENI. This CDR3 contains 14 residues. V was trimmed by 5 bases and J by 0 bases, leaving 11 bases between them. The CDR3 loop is CASSSTASSYEQYF. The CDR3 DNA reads TGTGCCAGCTCATCGACGGCCAGCTCCTACGAGCAGTACTTC.

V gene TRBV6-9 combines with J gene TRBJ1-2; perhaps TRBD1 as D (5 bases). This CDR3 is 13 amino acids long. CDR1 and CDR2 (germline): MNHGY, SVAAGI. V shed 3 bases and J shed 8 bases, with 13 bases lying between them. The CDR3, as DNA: TGTGCCAGCAGTTACGCCAGGGAGGGCGGCTACACCTTC. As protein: CASSYAREGGYTF.

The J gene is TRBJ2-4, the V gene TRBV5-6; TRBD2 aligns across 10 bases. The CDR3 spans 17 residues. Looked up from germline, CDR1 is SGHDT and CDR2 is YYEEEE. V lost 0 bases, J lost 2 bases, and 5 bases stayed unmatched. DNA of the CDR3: TGTGCCAGCAGCTTGGTTCTAGCGGGAGCTACCAAAAACATTCAGTACTTC. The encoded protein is CASSLVLAGATKNIQYF.

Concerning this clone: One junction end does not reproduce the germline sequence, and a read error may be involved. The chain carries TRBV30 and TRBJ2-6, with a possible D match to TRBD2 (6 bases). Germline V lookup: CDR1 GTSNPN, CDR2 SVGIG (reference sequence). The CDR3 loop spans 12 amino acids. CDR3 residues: CGSSSGANVLTF. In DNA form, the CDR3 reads TGCGGGAGTAGCTCTGGGGCCAACGTCCTGACTTTC.

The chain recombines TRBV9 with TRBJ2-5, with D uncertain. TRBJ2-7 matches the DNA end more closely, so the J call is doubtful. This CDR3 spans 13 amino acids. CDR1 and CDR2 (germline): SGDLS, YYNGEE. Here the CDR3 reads CASSPDGNYEQYF. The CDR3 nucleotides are TGTGCCAGCAGCCCGGACGGCAACTACGAGCAGTACTTC.

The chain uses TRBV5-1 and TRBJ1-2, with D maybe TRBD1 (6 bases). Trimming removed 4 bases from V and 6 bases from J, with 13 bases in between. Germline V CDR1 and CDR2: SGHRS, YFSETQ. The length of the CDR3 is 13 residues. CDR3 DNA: TGCGCCAGCAGCCCGAAGGGGGGCAATGGCTACACCTTC. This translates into CASSPKGGNGYTF. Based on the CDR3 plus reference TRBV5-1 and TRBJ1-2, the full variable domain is KAGVTQTPRYLIKTRGQQVTLSCSPISGHRSVSWYQQTPGQGLQFLFEYFSETQRNKGNFPGRFSGRQFSNSRSEMNVSTLELGDSALYLCASSPKGGNGYTFGSGTRLTVV.

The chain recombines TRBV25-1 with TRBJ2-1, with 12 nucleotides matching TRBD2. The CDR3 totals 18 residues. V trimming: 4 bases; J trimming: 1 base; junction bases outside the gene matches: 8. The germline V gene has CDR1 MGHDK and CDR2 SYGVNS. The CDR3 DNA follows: TGTGCCAGCAGTGGGACACTAGCGGGGGGCGGATCCTACAATGAGCAGTTCTTC. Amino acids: CASSGTLAGGGSYNEQFF.

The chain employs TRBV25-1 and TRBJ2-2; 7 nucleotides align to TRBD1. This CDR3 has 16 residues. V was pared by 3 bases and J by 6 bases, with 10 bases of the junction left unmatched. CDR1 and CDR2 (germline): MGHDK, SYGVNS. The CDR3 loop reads CASSEGRQGPAGELFF. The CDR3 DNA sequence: TGTGCCAGCAGTGAGGGGAGACAGGGCCCGGCCGGGGAGCTGTTTTTT. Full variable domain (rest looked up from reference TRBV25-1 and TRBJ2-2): EADIYQTPRYLVIGTGKKITLECSQTMGHDKMYWYQQDPGMELHLIHYSYGVNSTEKGDLSSESTVSRIRTEHFPLTLESARPSHTSQYLCASSEGRQGPAGELFFGEGSRLTVL.

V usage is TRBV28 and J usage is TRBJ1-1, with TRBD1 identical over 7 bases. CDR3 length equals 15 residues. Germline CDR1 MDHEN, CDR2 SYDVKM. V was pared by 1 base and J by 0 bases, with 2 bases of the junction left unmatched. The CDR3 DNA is TGTGCCAGCAGTTTATCACAGGGGCTGAACACTGAAGCTTTCTTT. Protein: CASSLSQGLNTEAFF.

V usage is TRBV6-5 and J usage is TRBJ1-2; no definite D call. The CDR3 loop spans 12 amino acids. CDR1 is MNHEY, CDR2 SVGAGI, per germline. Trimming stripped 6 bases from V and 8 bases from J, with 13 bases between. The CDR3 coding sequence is TGTGCCAGCAGGAACGGGGAGGGAGGCTACACCTTC. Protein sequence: CASRNGEGGYTF.

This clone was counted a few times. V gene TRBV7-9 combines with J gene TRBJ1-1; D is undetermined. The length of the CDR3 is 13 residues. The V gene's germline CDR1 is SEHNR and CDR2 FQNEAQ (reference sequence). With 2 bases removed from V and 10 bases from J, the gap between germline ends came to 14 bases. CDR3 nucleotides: TGTGCCAGCAGCTTAAGGGCAGGAAGAGGAGCTTTCTTT. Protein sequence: CASSLRAGRGAFF.

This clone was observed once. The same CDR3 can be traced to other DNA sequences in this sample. CDR3 amino acids: CAWSGRGGETQYF. The CDR3 DNA reads as TGTGCCTGGAGTGGGCGTGGGGGGGAGACCCAGTACTTC. The chain uses TRBV30 and TRBJ2-5; D perhaps matches TRBD2 (6 bases). V shed 1 base and J shed 5 bases, with 11 bases lying between them. From germline, CDR1 is GTSNPN and CDR2 SVGIG (reference sequence). The CDR3 length is 13 residues.

The CDR3 bases are TGTGCCAGCAGCGCTGGCCGAAATAAGGGCTACACCTTC. As protein: CASSAGRNKGYTF. This chain links TRBV9 with TRBJ1-2; D ambiguous. V was clipped by 3 bases and J by 8 bases, with 14 bases between them. CDR1 is SGDLS and CDR2 is YYNGEE in the germline V gene. CDR3 length equals 13 residues.

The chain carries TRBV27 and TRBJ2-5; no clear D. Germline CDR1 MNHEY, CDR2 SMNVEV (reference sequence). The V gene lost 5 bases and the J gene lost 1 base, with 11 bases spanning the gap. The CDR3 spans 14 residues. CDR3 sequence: CASSLPGPQETQYF. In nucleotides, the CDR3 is TGTGCCAGCAGTCTCCCCGGGCCCCAAGAGACCCAGTACTTC.

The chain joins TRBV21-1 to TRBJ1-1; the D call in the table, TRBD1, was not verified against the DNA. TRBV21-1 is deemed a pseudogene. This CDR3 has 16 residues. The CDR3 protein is CASSIRKYTIRTEAFF. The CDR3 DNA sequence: TGTGCCAGCAGCATTCGCAAGTACACAATTCGCACTGAAGCTTTCTTT.

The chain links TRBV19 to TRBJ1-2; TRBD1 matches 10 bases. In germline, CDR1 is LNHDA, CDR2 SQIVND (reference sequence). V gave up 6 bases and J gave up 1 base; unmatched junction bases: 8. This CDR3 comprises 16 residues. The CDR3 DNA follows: TGTGCCAGTAGAATTACCGGGACAGGGGATAACTATGGCTACACCTTC. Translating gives CASRITGTGDNYGYTF.

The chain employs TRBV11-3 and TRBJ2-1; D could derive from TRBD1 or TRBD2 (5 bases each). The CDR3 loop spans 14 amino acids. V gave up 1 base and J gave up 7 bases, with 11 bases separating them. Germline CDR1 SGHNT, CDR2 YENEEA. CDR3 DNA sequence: TGTGCCAGCAGCTTAGGGGGGTCGGTGAATGAGCAGTTCTTC. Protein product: CASSLGGSVNEQFF. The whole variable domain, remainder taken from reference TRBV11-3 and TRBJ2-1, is EAGVVQSPRYKIIEKKQPVAFWCNPISGHNTLYWYLQNLGQGPELLIRYENEEAVDDSQLPKDRFSAERLKGVDSTLKIQPAELGDSAVYLCASSLGGSVNEQFFGPGTRLTVL.

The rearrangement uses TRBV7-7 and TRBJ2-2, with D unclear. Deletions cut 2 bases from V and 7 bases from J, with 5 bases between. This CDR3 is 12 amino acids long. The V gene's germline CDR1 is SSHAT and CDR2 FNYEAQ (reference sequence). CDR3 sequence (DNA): TGTGCCAGCAGCTTATCAAACGGGGAGCTGTTTTTT. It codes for CASSLSNGELFF. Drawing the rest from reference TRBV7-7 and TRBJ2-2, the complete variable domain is GAGVSQSPRYKVTKRGQDVTLRCDPISSHATLYWYQQALGQGPEFLTYFNYEAQPDKSGLPSDRFSAERPEGSISTLTIQRTEQRDSAMYRCASSLSNGELFFGEGSRLTVL.

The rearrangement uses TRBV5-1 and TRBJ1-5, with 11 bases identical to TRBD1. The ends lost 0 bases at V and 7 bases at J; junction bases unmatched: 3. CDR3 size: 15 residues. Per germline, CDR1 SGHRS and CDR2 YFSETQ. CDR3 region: CASSLGTGGRQPQHF. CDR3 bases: TGCGCCAGCAGCTTGGGGACAGGGGGCCGACAGCCCCAGCATTTT.

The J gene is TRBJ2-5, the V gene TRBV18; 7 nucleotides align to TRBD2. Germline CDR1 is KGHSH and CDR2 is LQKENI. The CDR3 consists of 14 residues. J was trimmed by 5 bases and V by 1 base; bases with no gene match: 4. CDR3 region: CASSPRAGGETQYF. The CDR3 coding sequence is TGTGCCAGCTCACCACGGGCCGGGGGGGAGACCCAGTACTTC.

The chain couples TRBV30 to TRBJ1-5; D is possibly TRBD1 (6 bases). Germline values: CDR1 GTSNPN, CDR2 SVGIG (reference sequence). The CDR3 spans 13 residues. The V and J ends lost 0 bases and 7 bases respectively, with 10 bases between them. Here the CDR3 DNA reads TGTGCCTGGAGTGTACAGGGAGGGCAGCCCCAGCATTTT. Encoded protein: CAWSVQGGQPQHF.

CDR3 bases: TGTGCCAGCAGTACAGCGGGAGACTCCTACGAGCAGTACTTC. It codes for CASSTAGDSYEQYF. The V call is TRBV28, the J call TRBJ2-7; 8 positions agree with TRBD2. Per germline, CDR1 MDHEN and CDR2 SYDVKM. Trimming took 5 bases from V and 0 from J; bases not matched to a gene: 3. This CDR3 comprises 14 residues. Filled out from reference TRBV28 and TRBJ2-7, the complete variable domain reads DVKVTQSSRYLVKRTGEKVFLECVQDMDHENMFWYRQDPGLGLRLIYFSYDVKMKEKGDIPEGYSVSREKKERFSLILESASTNQTSMYLCASSTAGDSYEQYFGPGTRLTVT.

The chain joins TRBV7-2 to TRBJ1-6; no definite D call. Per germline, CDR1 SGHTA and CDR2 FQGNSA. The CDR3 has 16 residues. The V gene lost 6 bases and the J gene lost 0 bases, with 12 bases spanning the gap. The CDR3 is CASSSYSSSYNSPLHF. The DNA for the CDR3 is TGTGCCAGCAGTTCATACTCAAGCTCCTATAATTCACCCCTCCACTTT.